This T cell receptor (beta chain) comes out of a study of PD-1 blockade in classical Hodgkin lymphoma. Details on this clone: The antigen is undetermined.

Findings and caveats of the study: Lower baseline TCR diversity was reported for newly diagnosed patients than for healthy donors.

Time point reported: cycle 4 day 1 (C4D1), after less than seven weeks of nivolumab. Each and every patient relapsed after autologous stem cell transplantation, and patients got differing brentuximab vedotin exposure. Reported best responses ranged across complete response, partial response or progressive disease. TCRdb's table, derived via immunoSEQ multiplex PCR, lists solely in-frame clones and lacks some. The sample yields over 85,000 clones, 93% seen once. The sample consisted of peripheral blood mononuclear cells (PBMCs), taken before the fourth cycle of nivolumab. This TCR was sampled from a human donor with classical Hodgkin lymphoma.

CDR3 nucleotide sequence: TGTGCCAGCAGTTTACAGGGCCCCTACGAGCAGTACTTC. Protein: CASSLQGPYEQYF. The chain couples TRBV27 to TRBJ2-7; TRBD1 might be the D (5 bases). The CDR3 has 13 residues. V shed 2 bases and J shed 2 bases, with 7 bases lying between them. Germline V gene data show CDR1 as MNHEY and CDR2 as SMNVEV (reference sequence).